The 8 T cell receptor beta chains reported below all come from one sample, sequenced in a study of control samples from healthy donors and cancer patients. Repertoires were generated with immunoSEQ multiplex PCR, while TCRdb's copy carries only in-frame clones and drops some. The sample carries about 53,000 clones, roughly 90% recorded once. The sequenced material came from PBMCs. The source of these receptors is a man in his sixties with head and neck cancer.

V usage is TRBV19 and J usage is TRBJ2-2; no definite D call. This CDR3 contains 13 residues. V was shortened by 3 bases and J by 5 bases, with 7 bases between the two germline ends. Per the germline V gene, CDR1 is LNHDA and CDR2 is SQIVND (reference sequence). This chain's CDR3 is CASSIRPTGELFF. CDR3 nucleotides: TGTGCCAGTAGTATTCGACCGACCGGGGAGCTGTTTTTT.

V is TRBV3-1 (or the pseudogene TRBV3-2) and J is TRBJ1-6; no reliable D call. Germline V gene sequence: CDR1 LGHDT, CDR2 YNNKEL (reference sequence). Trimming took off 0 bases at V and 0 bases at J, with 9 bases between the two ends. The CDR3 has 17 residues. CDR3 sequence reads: CASSQDLGSSYNSPLHF. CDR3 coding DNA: TGTGCCAGCAGCCAAGATCTAGGGAGCTCCTATAATTCACCCCTCCACTTT.

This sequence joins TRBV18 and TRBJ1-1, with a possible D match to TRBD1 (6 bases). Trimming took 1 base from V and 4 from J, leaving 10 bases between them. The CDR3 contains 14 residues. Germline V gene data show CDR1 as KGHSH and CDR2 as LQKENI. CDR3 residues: CASSPRGLGTEAFF. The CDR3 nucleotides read TGTGCCAGCTCACCACGGGGGCTCGGCACTGAAGCTTTCTTT.

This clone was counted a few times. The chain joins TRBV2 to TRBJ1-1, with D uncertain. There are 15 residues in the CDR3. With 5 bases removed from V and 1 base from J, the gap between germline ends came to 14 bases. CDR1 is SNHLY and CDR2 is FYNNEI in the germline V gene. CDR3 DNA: TGTGCCAGCAGTCAAAAGAGGCAGGAGAACACTGAAGCTTTCTTT. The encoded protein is CASSQKRQENTEAFF.

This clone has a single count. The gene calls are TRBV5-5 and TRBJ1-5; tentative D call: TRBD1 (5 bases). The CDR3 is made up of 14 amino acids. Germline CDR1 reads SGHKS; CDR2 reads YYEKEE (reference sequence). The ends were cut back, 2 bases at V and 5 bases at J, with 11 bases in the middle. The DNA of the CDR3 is TGTGCCAGCAGCTTTGGGGGAGGTTATCAGCCCCAGCATTTT. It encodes CASSFGGGYQPQHF.

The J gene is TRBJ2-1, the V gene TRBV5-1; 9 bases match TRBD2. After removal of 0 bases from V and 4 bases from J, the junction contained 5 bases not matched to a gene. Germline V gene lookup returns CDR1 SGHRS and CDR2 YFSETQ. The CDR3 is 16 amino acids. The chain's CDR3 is CASSLDWTSAYNEQFF. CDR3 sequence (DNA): TGCGCCAGCAGCTTGGACTGGACTAGCGCATACAATGAGCAGTTCTTC.

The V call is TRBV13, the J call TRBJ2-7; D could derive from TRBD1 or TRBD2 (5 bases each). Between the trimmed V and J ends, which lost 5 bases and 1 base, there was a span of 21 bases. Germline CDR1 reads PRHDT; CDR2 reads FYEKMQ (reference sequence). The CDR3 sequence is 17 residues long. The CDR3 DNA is TGTGCCAGCAGCGCCGCGGGCCAGGGAACTCAGTCCTACGAGCAGTACTTC. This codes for CASSAAGQGTQSYEQYF. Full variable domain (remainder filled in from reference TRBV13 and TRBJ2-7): AAGVIQSPRHLIKEKRETATLKCYPIPRHDTVYWYQQGPGQDPQFLISFYEKMQSDKGSIPDRFSAQQFSDYHSELNMSSLELGDSALYFCASSAAGQGTQSYEQYFGPGTRLTVT.

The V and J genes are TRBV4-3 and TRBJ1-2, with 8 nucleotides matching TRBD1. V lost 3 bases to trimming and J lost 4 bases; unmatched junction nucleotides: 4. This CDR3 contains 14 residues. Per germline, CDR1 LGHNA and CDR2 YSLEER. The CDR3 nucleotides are TGCGCCAGCAGCCAGGACAGGGCGGGCTATGGCTACACCTTC. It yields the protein CASSQDRAGYGYTF.